The entry below describes one TCR beta chain. This entry is derived from a study of cytomegalovirus exposure and HLA in healthy donors. Study background: In an earlier analysis, approximately 120 million unique TCR beta sequences were found from approximately 190 million T cells.

The PCR used 60 Vbeta and 13 Jbeta primers. Here immunoSEQ multiplex PCR was the method, and the copy in TCRdb shows in-frame clones only, minus some. The sample carries under 150,000 clones, approximately 80% recorded once. Sequenced input: PBMCs. The source is a man aged 50 to 59 in good health and CMV-seronegative.

The chain's CDR3 is CASSEGGASYNEQFF. DNA for the CDR3: TGTGCCAGCAGTGAGGGGGGGGCCTCCTACAATGAGCAGTTCTTC. The chain recombines TRBV6-1 with TRBJ2-1; the D gene is possibly TRBD2 (7 bases). The CDR3 consists of 15 residues. The germline V gene encodes CDR1 MNHNS and CDR2 SASEGT. The germline V and J ends were trimmed by 3 bases and 0 bases, with 9 bases remaining between them.